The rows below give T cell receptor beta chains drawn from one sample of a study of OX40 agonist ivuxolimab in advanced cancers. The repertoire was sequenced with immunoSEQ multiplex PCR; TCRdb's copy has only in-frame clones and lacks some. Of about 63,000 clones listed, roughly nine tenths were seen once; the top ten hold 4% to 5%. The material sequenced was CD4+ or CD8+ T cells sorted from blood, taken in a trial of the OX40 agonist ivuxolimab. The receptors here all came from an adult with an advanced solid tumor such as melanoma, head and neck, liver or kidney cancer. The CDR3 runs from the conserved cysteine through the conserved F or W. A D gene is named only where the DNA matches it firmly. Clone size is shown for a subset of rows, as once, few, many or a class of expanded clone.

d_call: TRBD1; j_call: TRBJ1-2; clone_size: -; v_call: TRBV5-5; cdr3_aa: CASSTGTGGSGYTF; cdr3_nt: TGTGCCAGCAGCACCGGGACAGGGGGCTCTGGCTACACCTTC
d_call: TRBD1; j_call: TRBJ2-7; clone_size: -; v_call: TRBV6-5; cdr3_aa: CASSSGQGVVGYEQYF; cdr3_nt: TGTGCCAGCAGTTCGGGACAGGGCGTGGTGGGATACGAGCAGTACTTC
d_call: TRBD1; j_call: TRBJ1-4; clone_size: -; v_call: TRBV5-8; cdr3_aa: CASSTGTATNEKLFF; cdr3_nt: TGTGCCAGCAGCACGGGGACAGCAACTAATGAAAAACTGTTTTTT
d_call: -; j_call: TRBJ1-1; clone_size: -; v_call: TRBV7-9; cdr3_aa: CASSLEGITEAFF; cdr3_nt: TGTGCCAGCAGCTTAGAGGGGATTACTGAAGCTTTCTTT
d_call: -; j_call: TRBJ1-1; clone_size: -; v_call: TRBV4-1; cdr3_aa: CASSHAPTGPGTEAFF; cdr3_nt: TGCGCCAGCAGCCATGCGCCTACAGGGCCGGGCACTGAAGCTTTCTTT
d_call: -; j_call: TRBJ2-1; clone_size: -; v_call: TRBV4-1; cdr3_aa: CASSQDEGEQFF; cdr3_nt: TGCGCCAGCAGCCAAGATGAAGGTGAGCAGTTCTTC
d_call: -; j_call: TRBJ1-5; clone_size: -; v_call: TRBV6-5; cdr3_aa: CASSWGPYSNQPQHF; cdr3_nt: TGTGCCAGCAGTTGGGGACCCTACAGCAATCAGCCCCAGCATTTT
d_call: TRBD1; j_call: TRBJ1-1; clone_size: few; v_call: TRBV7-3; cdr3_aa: CASSPGGNTEAFF; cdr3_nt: TGTGCCAGCAGCCCAGGGGGTAACACTGAAGCTTTCTTT
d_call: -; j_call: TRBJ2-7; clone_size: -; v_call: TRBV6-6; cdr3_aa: CASSYSVLYEQYF; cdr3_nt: TGTGCCAGCAGTTACTCGGTCCTATACGAGCAGTACTTC
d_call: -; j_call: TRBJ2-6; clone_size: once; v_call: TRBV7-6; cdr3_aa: CASSPGTGGAGANVLTF; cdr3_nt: TGTGCCAGCAGCCCCGGGACCGGAGGGGCTGGGGCCAACGTCCTGACTTTC
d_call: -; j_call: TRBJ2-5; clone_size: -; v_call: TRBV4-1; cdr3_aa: CASSQGVLNQETQYF; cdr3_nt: TGCGCCAGCAGCCAAGGTGTACTGAACCAAGAGACCCAGTACTTC
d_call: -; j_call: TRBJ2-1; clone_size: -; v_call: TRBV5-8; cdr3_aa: CASSSDVYNEQFF; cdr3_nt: TGTGCCAGCAGCTCGGACGTATACAATGAGCAGTTCTTC
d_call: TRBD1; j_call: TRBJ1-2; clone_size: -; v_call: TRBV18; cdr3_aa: CASSPILDRGFGDYGYTF; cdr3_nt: TGTGCCAGCTCACCAATACTCGACAGGGGATTCGGGGACTATGGCTACACCTTC
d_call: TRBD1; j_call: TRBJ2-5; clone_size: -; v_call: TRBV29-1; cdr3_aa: CSVRQGAAGETQYF; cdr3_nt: TGCAGCGTTCGACAGGGGGCGGCGGGAGAGACCCAGTACTTC
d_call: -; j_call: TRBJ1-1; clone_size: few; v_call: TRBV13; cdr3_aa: CASGRGEGTEAFF; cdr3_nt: TGTGCCAGCGGCCGGGGAGAGGGCACTGAAGCTTTCTTT